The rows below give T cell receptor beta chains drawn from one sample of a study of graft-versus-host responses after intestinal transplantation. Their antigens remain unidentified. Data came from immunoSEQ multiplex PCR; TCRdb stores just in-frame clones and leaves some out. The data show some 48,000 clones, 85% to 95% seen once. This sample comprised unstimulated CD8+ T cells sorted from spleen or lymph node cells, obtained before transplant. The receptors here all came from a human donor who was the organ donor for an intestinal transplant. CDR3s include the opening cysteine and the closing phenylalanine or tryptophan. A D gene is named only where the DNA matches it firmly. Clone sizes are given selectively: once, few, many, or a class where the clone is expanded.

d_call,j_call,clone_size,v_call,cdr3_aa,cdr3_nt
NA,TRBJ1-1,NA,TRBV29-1,CSAEGPGVWTEAFF,TGCAGCGCAGAAGGTCCTGGCGTCTGGACTGAAGCTTTCTTT
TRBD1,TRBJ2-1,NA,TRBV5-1,CASSLAWTGNLNEQFF,TGCGCCAGCAGCTTGGCTTGGACAGGGAACCTAAATGAGCAGTTCTTC
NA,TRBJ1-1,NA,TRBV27,CASSLYGMNTEAFF,TGTGCCAGCAGTCTTTACGGGATGAACACTGAAGCTTTCTTT
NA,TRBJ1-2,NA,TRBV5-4,CASSFTSQGLYGYTF,TGTGCCAGCAGCTTTACGTCCCAGGGGTTATATGGCTACACCTTC
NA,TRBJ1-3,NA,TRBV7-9,CASSSITGNTIYF,TGTGCCAGCAGCTCCATCACTGGAAACACCATATATTTT
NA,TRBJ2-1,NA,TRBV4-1,CASSQAQPNEQFF,TGCGCCAGCAGCCAAGCACAGCCCAATGAGCAGTTCTTC
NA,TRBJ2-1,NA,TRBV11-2,CASSLVVNEQFF,TGTGCCAGCAGCTTAGTAGTCAATGAGCAGTTCTTC
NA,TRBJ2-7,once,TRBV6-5,CASSYTSPGHEQYF,TGTGCCAGCAGTTATACCTCCCCAGGCCACGAGCAGTACTTC
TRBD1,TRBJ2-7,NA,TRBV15,CATSRGTGDYEQYF,TGTGCCACCAGCAGGGGGACAGGGGACTACGAGCAGTACTTC
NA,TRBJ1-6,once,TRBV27,CASSLANSPLHF,TGTGCCAGCAGTTTAGCGAATTCACCCCTCCACTTT
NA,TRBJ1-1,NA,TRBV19,CASSITGTEAFF,TGTGCCAGTAGTATAACGGGTACTGAAGCTTTCTTT
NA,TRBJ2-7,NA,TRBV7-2,CASRIIGPTNYEQYF,TGTGCCAGCAGGATTATAGGACCCACGAACTACGAGCAGTACTTC
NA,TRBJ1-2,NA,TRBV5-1,CASSRWGTPGDYGYTF,TGCGCCAGCAGCCGGTGGGGGACACCCGGAGACTATGGCTACACCTTC
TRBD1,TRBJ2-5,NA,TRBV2,CASSEGRTGLLQETQYF,TGTGCCAGCAGTGAAGGACGGACAGGGTTACTCCAAGAGACCCAGTACTTC
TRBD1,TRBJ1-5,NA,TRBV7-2,CASSLITGAVNQPQHF,TGTGCCAGCAGCTTAATAACAGGGGCAGTAAATCAGCCCCAGCATTTT
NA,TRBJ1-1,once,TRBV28,CARPSGARRGYTEAFF,TGTGCCAGGCCTTCGGGGGCGCGGAGGGGTTACACTGAAGCTTTCTTT
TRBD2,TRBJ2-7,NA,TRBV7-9,CASSLLDGGWMEQYF,TGTGCCAGCAGCTTACTGGACGGGGGGTGGATGGAGCAGTACTTC
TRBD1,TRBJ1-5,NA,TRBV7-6,CASSPGTGANQPQHF,TGTGCCAGCAGCCCGGGGACAGGCGCAAATCAGCCCCAGCATTTT
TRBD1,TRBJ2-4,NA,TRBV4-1,CASSQLRDRETKNIQYF,TGCGCCAGCAGCCAATTGCGGGACAGGGAGACCAAAAACATTCAGTACTTC
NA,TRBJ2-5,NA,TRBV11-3,CASSLGEETQYF,TGTGCCAGCAGCTTAGGGGAGGAGACCCAGTACTTC
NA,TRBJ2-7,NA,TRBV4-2,CASSQEMWGTYDYEQYF,TGTGCCAGCAGCCAAGAGATGTGGGGGACCTATGACTACGAGCAGTACTTC
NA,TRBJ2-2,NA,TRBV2,CASSEWAANTGELFF,TGTGCCAGCAGTGAATGGGCAGCGAACACCGGGGAGCTGTTTTTT
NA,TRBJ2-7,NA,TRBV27,CASSPTPGQFSYEQYF,TGTGCCAGCAGTCCGACTCCCGGACAGTTCTCCTACGAGCAGTACTTC
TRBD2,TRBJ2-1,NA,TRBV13,CASSSRQYGLAGVEQFF,TGTGCCAGCAGCTCAAGACAATACGGACTAGCGGGGGTTGAGCAGTTCTTC
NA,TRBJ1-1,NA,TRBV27,CASSLTDMNTEAFF,TGTGCCAGCAGTCTCACGGATATGAACACTGAAGCTTTCTTT
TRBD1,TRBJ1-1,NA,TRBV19,CASSGGQGATEAFF,TGTGCCAGTAGTGGCGGACAGGGGGCCACTGAAGCTTTCTTT
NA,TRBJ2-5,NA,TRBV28,CASRRGYQETQYF,TGTGCCAGCAGACGGGGGTACCAAGAGACCCAGTACTTC
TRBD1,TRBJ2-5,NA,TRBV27,CASRTGTAHQETQYF,TGTGCCAGCAGAACAGGGACAGCGCACCAAGAGACCCAGTACTTC
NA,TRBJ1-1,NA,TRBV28,CASSSGQNTEAFF,TGTGCCAGCAGTTCAGGGCAGAACACTGAAGCTTTCTTT
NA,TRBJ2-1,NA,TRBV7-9,CASSLGGGEQFF,TGTGCCAGCAGCTTAGGAGGGGGTGAGCAGTTCTTC
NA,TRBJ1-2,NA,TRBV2,CASSEAVIYGYTF,TGTGCCAGCAGTGAGGCAGTTATTTATGGCTACACCTTC
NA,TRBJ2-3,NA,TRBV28,CASSFDVESVGGPTQYF,TGTGCCAGCAGTTTTGATGTAGAGTCGGTGGGTGGTCCTACGCAGTATTTT
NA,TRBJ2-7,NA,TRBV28,CASFGAGTDSYEQYF,TGTGCCAGCTTTGGGGCCGGGACGGACTCCTACGAGCAGTACTTC
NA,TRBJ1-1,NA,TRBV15,CATSRDRTGWDTEAFF,TGTGCCACCAGCAGAGATAGAACAGGGTGGGACACTGAAGCTTTCTTT
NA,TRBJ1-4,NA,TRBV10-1,CASSDIGAGEKLFF,TGCGCCAGCAGTGATATTGGGGCCGGGGAAAAACTGTTTTTT
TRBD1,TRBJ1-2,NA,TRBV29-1,CSVPQGAVNPLYGYTF,TGCAGCGTACCACAGGGGGCTGTCAACCCCCTTTATGGCTACACCTTC
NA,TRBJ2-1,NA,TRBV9,CASSVDLTDSYNEQFF,TGTGCCAGCAGCGTAGATTTGACGGACTCCTACAATGAGCAGTTCTTC
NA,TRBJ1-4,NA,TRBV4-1,CASSQDRRGGMFF,TGCGCCAGCAGCCAAGATCGGAGGGGAGGGATGTTTTTT
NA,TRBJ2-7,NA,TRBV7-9,CASSFKAQYEQYF,TGTGCCAGCAGCTTTAAGGCGCAGTACGAGCAGTACTTC
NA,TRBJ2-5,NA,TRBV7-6,CASRSVMETQYF,TGTGCCAGCAGAAGTGTCATGGAGACCCAGTACTTC
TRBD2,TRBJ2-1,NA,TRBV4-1,CASSQVDGTSGGTNNEQFF,TGCGCCAGCAGCCAAGTGGACGGGACTAGCGGGGGGACGAACAATGAGCAGTTCTTC
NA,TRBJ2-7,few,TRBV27,CASSPIGGRSYEQYF,TGTGCCAGCAGCCCAATTGGGGGTCGCTCTTACGAGCAGTACTTC
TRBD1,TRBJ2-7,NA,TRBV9,CASSPGTGVYEQYF,TGTGCCAGCAGCCCCGGGACAGGGGTTTACGAGCAGTACTTC
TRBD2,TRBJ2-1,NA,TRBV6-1,CASSEGLAGHNEQFF,TGTGCCAGCAGTGAGGGACTAGCGGGGCACAATGAGCAGTTCTTC
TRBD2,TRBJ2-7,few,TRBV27,CASRTSGGSYEQYF,TGTGCCAGCAGGACTAGCGGGGGCTCCTACGAGCAGTACTTC
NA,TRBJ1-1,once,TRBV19,CASSIGGSNTEAFF,TGTGCCAGTAGTATAGGAGGGAGTAACACTGAAGCTTTCTTT
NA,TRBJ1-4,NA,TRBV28,CASSLLVGVAEKLFF,TGTGCCAGCAGTTTATTGGTGGGGGTAGCTGAAAAACTGTTTTTT
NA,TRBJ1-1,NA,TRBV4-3,CASSQDRRGQNTEAFF,TGCGCCAGCAGCCAAGATAGAAGGGGACAGAACACTGAAGCTTTCTTT
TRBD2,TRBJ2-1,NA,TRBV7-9,CASSSPLTSETYNEQFF,TGTGCCAGCAGCTCGCCTCTGACTAGCGAGACTTACAATGAGCAGTTCTTC
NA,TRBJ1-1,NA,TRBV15,CATSRDLTTEAFF,TGTGCCACCAGCAGAGATCTGACTACTGAAGCTTTCTTT
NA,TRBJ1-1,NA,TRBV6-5,CASRKQVNTEAFF,TGTGCCAGCAGAAAACAGGTGAACACTGAAGCTTTCTTT
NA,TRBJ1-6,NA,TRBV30,CAWSGDGGYNSPLHF,TGTGCCTGGAGTGGGGACGGGGGGTATAATTCACCCCTCCACTTT
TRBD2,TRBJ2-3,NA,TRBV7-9,CASGILAGATDTQYF,TGTGCCAGCGGCATACTAGCGGGGGCCACAGATACGCAGTATTTT
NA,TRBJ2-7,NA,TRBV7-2,CASTLSTGDYEQYF,TGTGCCAGCACCTTATCCACAGGTGATTACGAGCAGTACTTC
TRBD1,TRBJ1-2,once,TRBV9,CASSASRTGGIDGYTF,TGTGCCAGCAGCGCGTCCCGGACAGGGGGTATCGATGGCTACACCTTC
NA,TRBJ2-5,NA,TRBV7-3,CASSLMEGETQYF,TGTGCCAGCAGCTTAATGGAGGGCGAGACCCAGTACTTC